This entry concerns a single T cell receptor (beta chain). Libraries were prepared by immunoSEQ multiplex PCR; TCRdb keeps only in-frame clonotypes and omits some of them. The repertoire includes 200,000 to 250,000 clones, 70% to 90% of them detected once, and around 1.3% sits in the top ten. The length of the CDR3 is 16 residues. Germline V gene lookup returns CDR1 SGHRS and CDR2 YFSETQ. Trimming cost V 3 bases and J 6 bases; bases outside gene matches: 9. This record belongs to a study of blood T cell repertoires in COVID-19. About the study: From T cells, B-cell-depleted T cells, or PBMCs came the material, which was cDNA or gDNA.

The cohort comprised adults aged 18 to 89 years residing in about two dozen US areas. Self-reported history from a screening survey and questionnaire set each donor's cohort. Cohort 3 donors counted as recovered after two negative PCRs, clearance, or resolved symptoms. The receptor's source is a man aged 25-45 years who had recovered from COVID-19. Sequenced input: PBMCs or T cells enriched from blood (not recorded which). V and J are TRBV5-1 and TRBJ2-3; 11 nucleotides line up with TRBD2. The CDR3 nucleotides read TGCGCCAGCAGCTATAATAGCGGGGGGGCCGAGGATACGCAGTATTTT. Translating it yields CASSYNSGGAEDTQYF.